The next 21 T cell receptor beta chains were all read from a single sample in a study of cytomegalovirus exposure and HLA in healthy donors. PCR used 60 Vbeta primers and 13 Jbeta primers. Sequenced by immunoSEQ multiplex PCR; TCRdb stores in-frame clones only, minus some. The repertoire includes a few hundred thousand clones, 65% to 85% of them detected once, and 2.9% sits in the top ten. Sequencing was carried out using PBMCs. The receptors were sampled from a man aged 25 to 40 in good health and CMV-seronegative.

This chain joins TRBV7-9 and TRBJ1-2; D gene unclear. The length of the CDR3 is 13 residues. Germline V gene data show CDR1 as SEHNR and CDR2 as FQNEAQ (reference sequence). Trimming left V 7 bases short and J 4 bases short, with 13 bases between. For the CDR3, the DNA is TGTGCCAGCACCATGGGAGGGTTCTATGGCTACACCTTC. It specifies CASTMGGFYGYTF.

V and J are TRBV29-1 and TRBJ2-3; TRBD1 is a possible D gene (5 bases). V gave up 0 bases and J gave up 6 bases, with 19 bases separating them. This CDR3 has 16 amino acids. Looked up from germline, CDR1 is SQVTM and CDR2 is ANQGSEA. The CDR3 here is CSVEDPDSLLADTQYF. CDR3 sequence (DNA): TGCAGCGTTGAAGATCCTGACAGCTTGCTTGCGGATACGCAGTATTTT.

Here the CDR3 reads CASSTTSGGPSNEQFF. The CDR3 nucleotides are TGTGCCAGCAGTACGACTAGCGGGGGGCCCTCCAATGAGCAGTTCTTC. This chain connects TRBV28 to TRBJ2-1; 13 bases agree with TRBD2. The CDR3 totals 16 residues. V was clipped by 5 bases and J by 6 bases; unmatched bases: 7. Per germline, CDR1 MDHEN and CDR2 SYDVKM.

Note on this clone: The junction departs from germline at one end; a sequencing error may be responsible. The V and J genes are TRBV28 and TRBJ2-6; possibly TRBD1 for D (6 bases). The germline gives CDR1 MDHEN, CDR2 SYDVKM. The CDR3 totals 18 residues. The chain's CDR3 is CASSLGTGKRSGASVLTF. In nucleotides, the CDR3 is TGTGCCAGCAGTCTAGGAACAGGGAAACGCTCTGGGGCCAGCGTCCTGACTTTC.

The chain uses TRBV5-4 and TRBJ2-3, with 10 bases lining up with TRBD2. The CDR3 consists of 18 residues. Germline trimming cut 0 bases from V and 1 base from J; bases unmatched to any gene: 8. Germline values: CDR1 SGHNT, CDR2 YYREEE (reference sequence). CDR3 region: CASSLGLAGAIGTDTQYF. The DNA for the CDR3 is TGTGCCAGCAGCTTGGGCCTAGCGGGGGCGATAGGCACAGATACGCAGTATTTT.

The chain couples TRBV5-1 to TRBJ1-2, with a possible D match to TRBD1 (5 bases). V dropped 2 bases and J dropped 0 bases, with 8 bases sitting between them. The CDR3 has 14 residues. The germline V gene encodes CDR1 SGHRS and CDR2 YFSETQ. The CDR3 region is CASSLQEANYGYTF. In DNA form, the CDR3 reads TGCGCCAGCAGCTTACAGGAAGCTAACTATGGCTACACCTTC. Looking up the rest from reference TRBV5-1 and TRBJ1-2 gives the full variable domain: KAGVTQTPRYLIKTRGQQVTLSCSPISGHRSVSWYQQTPGQGLQFLFEYFSETQRNKGNFPGRFSGRQFSNSRSEMNVSTLELGDSALYLCASSLQEANYGYTFGSGTRLTVV.

The V call is TRBV11-2, the J call TRBJ1-4, with 7 bases identical to TRBD1. Germline V gene sequence: CDR1 SGHAT, CDR2 FQNNGV. CDR3 length: 15 amino acids. Trimming took 5 bases from V and 4 from J; bases not matched to a gene: 7. CDR3 DNA sequence: TGTGCCAGCAGCCTCGGACAGGCGATTAATGAAAAACTGTTTTTT. This codes for CASSLGQAINEKLFF.

This clone was seen once. This chain joins TRBV6-1 and TRBJ2-7; 7 bases line up with TRBD1. The CDR3 sequence is 15 residues long. Losses at the gene ends were 5 bases for V and 3 bases for J; bases not matched to a gene: 10. Germline V gives CDR1 MNHNS, CDR2 SASEGT. The CDR3 bases are TGTGCCAGCAGTCAGGACAGGACAGTCATCTACGAGCAGTACTTC. Translating gives CASSQDRTVIYEQYF.

This chain uses TRBV4-1 with TRBJ2-5; 7 positions agree with TRBD2. CDR1 and CDR2 from the germline V gene are MGHRA and YSYEKL. Trimming removed 4 bases from V and 5 bases from J; junction bases left unmatched: 4. The CDR3 has 13 amino acids. CDR3 in amino acids: CASSLGTTETQYF. The CDR3 bases are TGCGCCAGCAGCCTGGGGACTACTGAGACCCAGTACTTC.

The CDR3 coding sequence is TGTGCCAGCAGCCAAGACAGACAAGAGACCCAGTACTTC. Protein product: CASSQDRQETQYF. The rearrangement uses TRBV4-2 and TRBJ2-5, with unresolved D. CDR1 LGHNA and CDR2 YNFKEQ come from the germline V gene. With 0 bases removed from V and 2 bases from J, the gap between germline ends came to 4 bases. This CDR3 comprises 13 residues.

A few counts support this clone. The chain uses TRBV9 and TRBJ2-5, with TRBD1 matching 7 bases. CDR1 is SGDLS and CDR2 is YYNGEE in the germline V gene. Losses at the gene ends were 2 bases for V and 4 bases for J; bases not matched to a gene: 2. This CDR3 is 13 amino acids long. As DNA, the CDR3 is TGTGCCAGCAGCGTCGGACAGGCAGAGACCCAGTACTTC. It is translated as CASSVGQAETQYF.

The CDR3 nucleotides are TGCGCCAGCAGCTTGGCCTGGGGGGGCCCATATGGCTACACCTTC. This gives the protein CASSLAWGGPYGYTF. This sequence joins TRBV5-1 and TRBJ1-2, with D perhaps matching TRBD1 (6 bases). V gave up 0 bases and J gave up 5 bases, with 14 bases separating them. There are 15 residues in the CDR3. Germline CDR1 and CDR2: SGHRS and YFSETQ.

The chain uses TRBV7-2 and TRBJ1-2; 7 bases are shared with TRBD1. J gave up 5 bases and V 7 bases, and 16 bases lay outside the gene matches. The length of the CDR3 is 16 residues. Germline-derived CDR1 and CDR2 are SGHTA and FQGNSA. CDR3 loop: CASNAHRGLVWYGYTF. In nucleotides, the CDR3 is TGTGCCAGCAACGCACACAGGGGCTTAGTTTGGTATGGCTACACCTTC.

In the case of this clone: Its ends do not fully match the called genes, so a read error is possible. The chain carries TRBV7-2 and TRBJ2-6; possible D gene TRBD1, 5 bases. Germline V lookup: CDR1 SGHTA, CDR2 FQGNSA. The CDR3 is 13 amino acids. CDR3: CASSLAGASVLTF. Written as DNA, the CDR3 is TGTGCCAGCAGCTTAGCTGGGGCCAGCGTCCTGACTTTC.

CDR3 region: CASSLDGGQGETQYF. As DNA, the CDR3 is TGTGCCAGCAGTTTAGACGGGGGGCAGGGAGAGACCCAGTACTTC. This sequence joins TRBV27 and TRBJ2-5; D is possibly TRBD2 (7 bases). This CDR3 is built from 15 residues. The germline gives CDR1 MNHEY, CDR2 SMNVEV (reference sequence). V dropped 2 bases and J dropped 4 bases, with 14 bases sitting between them.

The chain uses TRBV6-6 and TRBJ1-5; 8 bases align to TRBD1. CDR3 size: 15 residues. Germline assignment: CDR1 MNHNY and CDR2 SVGAGI (reference sequence). With V trimmed by 5 bases and J by 4 bases, 7 bases remained unmatched. CDR3 loop: CASSPDRAKNQPQHF. The CDR3, as DNA: TGTGCCAGCAGTCCGGACAGGGCGAAGAATCAGCCCCAGCATTTT.

The chain joins TRBV28 to TRBJ1-1, with 10 bases identical to TRBD1. Germline CDR1 MDHEN, CDR2 SYDVKM. The CDR3 is 14 amino acids. Trimming took 5 bases from V and 5 from J; bases not matched to a gene: 5. CDR3 loop: CASSLDRGETEAFF. The CDR3 DNA sequence: TGTGCCAGCAGTCTGGACAGGGGGGAAACTGAAGCTTTCTTT.

The genes are TRBV18 and TRBJ1-5; D unclear. The V gene's germline CDR1 is KGHSH and CDR2 LQKENI. This CDR3 contains 14 residues. The V end was cut by 5 bases, the J end by 4 bases, with 12 bases between. CDR3 residues: CASSEQKENQPQHF. The CDR3 DNA reads TGTGCCAGCTCAGAACAGAAGGAAAATCAGCCCCAGCATTTT.

The V gene is TRBV11-2, the J gene TRBJ2-2, with 10 bases that match TRBD1. Trimming removed 2 bases from V and 6 bases from J; junction bases left unmatched: 3. CDR1 SGHAT and CDR2 FQNNGV come from the germline V gene. The CDR3 has 15 residues. The CDR3 coding sequence is TGTGCCAGCAGCTTATGGGGGACAGGGGCCGGGGAGCTGTTTTTT. It yields the protein CASSLWGTGAGELFF. The whole variable domain, filled in from reference TRBV11-2 and TRBJ2-2, reads EAGVAQSPRYKIIEKRQSVAFWCNPISGHATLYWYQQILGQGPKLLIQFQNNGVVDDSQLPKDRFSAERLKGVDSTLKIQPAKLEDSAVYLCASSLWGTGAGELFFGEGSRLTVL.

The chain recombines TRBV25-1 with TRBJ2-3; a possible D gene is TRBD1 (6 bases). V lost 0 bases and J lost 2, with 15 bases in between. Per the germline V gene, CDR1 is MGHDK and CDR2 is SYGVNS. This CDR3 is built from 17 residues. CDR3 DNA sequence: TGTGCCAGCAGTGAATATTGGCAGGGGCCCAACACAGATACGCAGTATTTT. This codes for CASSEYWQGPNTDTQYF.

The chain joins TRBV28 to TRBJ2-7, with D tentatively TRBD2 (6 bases). The CDR3 covers 15 residues. Germline V gene lookup returns CDR1 MDHEN and CDR2 SYDVKM. Trimming pared 4 bases from V and 3 bases from J, leaving 16 bases between. The chain's CDR3 is CASSSPTGGDYEQYF. As DNA, the CDR3 is TGTGCCAGCAGTTCCCCGACCGGGGGAGACTACGAGCAGTACTTC. The full variable domain, completed using reference TRBV28 and TRBJ2-7, is DVKVTQSSRYLVKRTGEKVFLECVQDMDHENMFWYRQDPGLGLRLIYFSYDVKMKEKGDIPEGYSVSREKKERFSLILESASTNQTSMYLCASSSPTGGDYEQYFGPGTRLTVT.